This TCR beta chain was recovered during a study of response to subunit inactivated influenza vaccine. CDR3 length: 13 amino acids. The trim removed 1 base at V and 15 bases at J, leaving 5 bases unmatched. TCRdb recomputed calls from the RT-PCR reads with MiXCR, one row per CDR3 protein. The table lists about 540,000 distinct CDR3 sequences, 20% to 25% of them singletons. In this sample, this clonotype turned up a few times. This sample also appeared in a second study, on T cells expressing NK-cell markers. From that study: UMIs accompanied the 5'RACE template switching by which TCR beta cDNA was made. Sequenced donors, eight in total, included seven who were HCMV-seropositive and one who was seronegative. Several experiments employed an anti-gamma-delta TCR antibody to confine sorting to alpha-beta TCR T cells.

The chain links TRBV12-3 or TRBV12-4 to TRBJ2-1, with 11 positions matching TRBD2. The sample in question was CD4+ T cells sorted from PBMCs, obtained about 12 days after vaccination. The receptor comes from a middle-aged man who received an inactivated influenza vaccine. This CDR3 is CASSLVSGGAAFF. The DNA of the CDR3 is TGTGCCAGCAGTTTAGTTAGCGGGGGGGCGGCGTTCTTC.